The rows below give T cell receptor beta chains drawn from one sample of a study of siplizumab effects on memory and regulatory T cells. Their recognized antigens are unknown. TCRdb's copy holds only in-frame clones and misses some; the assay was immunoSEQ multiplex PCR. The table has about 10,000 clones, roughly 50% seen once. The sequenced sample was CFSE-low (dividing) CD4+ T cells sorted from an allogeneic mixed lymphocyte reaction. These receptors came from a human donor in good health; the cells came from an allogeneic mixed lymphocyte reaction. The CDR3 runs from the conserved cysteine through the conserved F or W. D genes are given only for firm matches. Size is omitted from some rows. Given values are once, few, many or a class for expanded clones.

CASKVNTEAFF | TGTGCCAGCAAGGTGAACACTGAAGCTTTCTTT | TRBJ1-1 | . | TRBV6-6 | .
CAWTPRDYGYTF | TGTGCCTGGACCCCCCGGGACTATGGCTACACCTTC | TRBJ1-2 | . | TRBV30 | .
CASSPLGGGETQYF | TGTGCCAGCAGCCCCCTGGGAGGCGGCGAGACCCAGTACTTC | TRBJ2-5 | . | TRBV11-2 | .
CASTRGLEEGGYTF | TGTGCCAGCACCCGAGGTTTGGAGGAGGGTGGCTACACCTTC | TRBJ1-2 | . | TRBV5-6 | .
CASSLTGSRWDRMNTEAFF | TGTGCCAGCAGCTTAACAGGGTCACGGTGGGACCGAATGAACACTGAAGCTTTCTTT | TRBJ1-1 | once | TRBV7-3 | .
CASSFGAIPSGANVLTF | TGTGCCAGCAGCTTCGGGGCAATACCCTCTGGGGCCAACGTCCTGACTTTC | TRBJ2-6 | few | TRBV5-8 | .
CSGTGTKGAADTQYF | TGCAGCGGAACCGGGACAAAGGGTGCCGCAGATACGCAGTATTTT | TRBJ2-3 | medium-sized | TRBV29-1 | .
CASSLAGFYEQYF | TGCGCCAGCAGCTTGGCTGGGTTCTACGAGCAGTACTTC | TRBJ2-7 | few | TRBV5-1 | .
CASSYGTGTYEQYF | TGTGCCAGCAGTTACGGGACCGGGACATACGAGCAGTACTTC | TRBJ2-7 | . | TRBV6-6 | .
CASLDRGYTGELFF | TGTGCCAGCCTCGACAGGGGTTACACCGGGGAGCTGTTTTTT | TRBJ2-2 | . | TRBV28 | TRBD1
CASRQLGGLREKLFF | TGTGCCAGCAGGCAATTGGGGGGGCTGAGGGAAAAACTGTTTTTT | TRBJ1-4 | once | TRBV28 | .
CASSLAGGPNKNIQYF | TGTGCCAGCAGTTTAGCGGGAGGGCCGAACAAAAACATTCAGTACTTC | TRBJ2-4 | few | TRBV27 | TRBD2
CASSLTSAGGEQFF | TGTGCCAGCAGCTTAACGAGCGCGGGGGGAGAGCAGTTCTTC | TRBJ2-1 | few | TRBV7-9 | TRBD2
CASRRDRAGELFF | TGCGCCAGCAGACGGGACAGGGCCGGGGAGCTGTTTTTT | TRBJ2-2 | . | TRBV10-1 | TRBD1